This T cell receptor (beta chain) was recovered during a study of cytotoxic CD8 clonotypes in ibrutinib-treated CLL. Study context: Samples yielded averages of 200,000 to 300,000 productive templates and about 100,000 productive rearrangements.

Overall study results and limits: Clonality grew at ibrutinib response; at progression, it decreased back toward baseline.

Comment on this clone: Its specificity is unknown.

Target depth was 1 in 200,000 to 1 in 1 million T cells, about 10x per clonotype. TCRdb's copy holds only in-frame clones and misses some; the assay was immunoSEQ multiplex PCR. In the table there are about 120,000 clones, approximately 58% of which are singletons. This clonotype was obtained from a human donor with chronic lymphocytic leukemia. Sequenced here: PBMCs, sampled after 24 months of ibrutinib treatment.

The CDR3 reads CASSAYQTGSEQYF. The DNA for the CDR3 is TGTGCCAGCAGCGCCTACCAGACAGGGTCCGAGCAGTACTTC. The genes are TRBV9 and TRBJ2-7; 7 bases map to TRBD1. From germline, CDR1 is SGDLS and CDR2 YYNGEE. The CDR3 is 14 residues long. The junction had 9 bases not matched to a gene; V was cut back by 3 bases and J by 6 bases.